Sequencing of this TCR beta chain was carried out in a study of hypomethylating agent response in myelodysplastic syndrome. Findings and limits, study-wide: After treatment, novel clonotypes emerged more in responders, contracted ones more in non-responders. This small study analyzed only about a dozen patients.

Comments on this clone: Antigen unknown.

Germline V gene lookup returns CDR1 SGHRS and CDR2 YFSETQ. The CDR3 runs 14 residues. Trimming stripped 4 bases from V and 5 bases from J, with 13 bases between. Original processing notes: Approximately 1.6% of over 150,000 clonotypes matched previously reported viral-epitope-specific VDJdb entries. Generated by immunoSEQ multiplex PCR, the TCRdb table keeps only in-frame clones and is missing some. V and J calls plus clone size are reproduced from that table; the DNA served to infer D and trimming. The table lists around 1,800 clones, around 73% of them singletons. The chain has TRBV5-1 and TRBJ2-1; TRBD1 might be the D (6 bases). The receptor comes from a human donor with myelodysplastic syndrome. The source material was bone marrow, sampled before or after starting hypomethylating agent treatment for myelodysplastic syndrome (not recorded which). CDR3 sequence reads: CASSGKGGDNEQFF. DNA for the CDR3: TGCGCCAGCAGCGGAAAAGGGGGAGACAATGAGCAGTTCTTC. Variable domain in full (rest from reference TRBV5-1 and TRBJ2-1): KAGVTQTPRYLIKTRGQQVTLSCSPISGHRSVSWYQQTPGQGLQFLFEYFSETQRNKGNFPGRFSGRQFSNSRSEMNVSTLELGDSALYLCASSGKGGDNEQFFGPGTRLTVL.